This passage covers 18 T cell receptor beta chains from one sample sequenced in a study (dated by TCRdb to the mid-2010s). The library was obtained by 5' RACE. Data came from an Illumina MiSeq. TCRdb reran the public reads through fastp at Q25 and MiXCR, keeping productive beta chains. Duplicate CDR3 protein sequences are folded into a single record with the most common DNA and genes. For this sample the table gives 8,000 or so distinct CDR3 sequences, of which about a third were detected only once. 6.6% of the sample lies in the top ten. The material sequenced was tumor-infiltrating memory CD4+ T cells sorted from the breast tumor. The cell subset or site label, as the study defines it: memory CD4+ T cells, CD4+CD45RO+CD25-. All receptors come from a female donor with breast cancer.

The V gene is TRBV6-6, the J gene TRBJ2-1; 8 nucleotides align to TRBD2. The CDR3 is 17 amino acids. Germline CDR1 and CDR2: MNHNY and SVGAGI (reference sequence). V lost 0 bases, J lost 7 bases, and 11 bases stayed unmatched. The CDR3 reads CASSYSFYGRGRNEQFF. The CDR3 DNA sequence: TGTGCCAGCAGTTACTCGTTTTACGGACGCGGGAGGAATGAGCAGTTCTTC.

This clonotype was seen only a few times. The CDR3 is CASSYGRAYEQYF. The CDR3 DNA sequence: TGTGCCAGCAGCTACGGGCGAGCCTACGAGCAGTACTTC. The chain has TRBV7-9 and TRBJ2-7; D not certain. V gave up 4 bases and J gave up 2 bases, with 9 bases separating them. The CDR3 is 13 amino acids. CDR1 and CDR2 (germline): SEHNR, FQNEAQ (reference sequence).

In this sample, this clonotype turned up a few times. This chain links TRBV5-1 with TRBJ2-2; TRBD2 might be the D (5 bases). Deletions cut 6 bases from V and 6 bases from J, with 21 bases between. This CDR3 region has 16 residues. Germline loops: CDR1 SGHRS, CDR2 YFSETQ. The CDR3 DNA follows: TGCGCCAGCATCGAAAAAGGTCCTAGCTCACCCGGGGAGCTGTTTTTT. Residues: CASIEKGPSSPGELFF.

V and J are TRBV30 and TRBJ2-2; TRBD2 matches 9 bases. The CDR3 covers 15 residues. The germline V gene encodes CDR1 GTSNPN and CDR2 SVGIG (reference sequence). J lost 6 bases, V lost 7 bases, and 12 bases had no gene match. The CDR3 here is CAFRPKSGGPGELFF. The CDR3 nucleotides read TGTGCCTTCCGCCCGAAAAGCGGGGGGCCCGGGGAGCTGTTTTTT.

A few counts support this clonotype. V is TRBV15 and J is TRBJ2-7; D uncertain. V was cut by 3 bases and J by 2 bases, with 8 bases left in between. In germline, CDR1 is LNHNV, CDR2 YYDKDF (reference sequence). The CDR3 covers 13 residues. This CDR3 reads CATSRTTAYEQYF. CDR3 nucleotide sequence: TGTGCCACCAGCAGGACCACTGCCTACGAGCAGTACTTC. Looking up the rest from reference TRBV15 and TRBJ2-7 gives the full variable domain: DAMVIQNPRYQVTQFGKPVTLSCSQTLNHNVMYWYQQKSSQAPKLLFHYYDKDFNNEADTPDNFQSRRPNTSFCFLDIRSPGLGDTAMYLCATSRTTAYEQYFGPGTRLTVT.

CDR3 nucleotides: TGTGCCAGCAGTTTAGGCTGGGAGGAAGAGACCCAGTACTTC. It is translated as CASSLGWEEETQYF. The chain has TRBV12-3 or TRBV12-4 and TRBJ2-5; the D gene is possibly TRBD2 (6 bases). V lost 1 base, J lost 3 bases, and 9 bases lay in between. This CDR3 comprises 14 residues.

This sequence joins TRBV5-1 and TRBJ2-7, with D possibly being TRBD1 (5 bases). This CDR3 is 14 amino acids long. Trimming pared 4 bases from V and 3 bases from J, leaving 14 bases between. Germline lookup yields CDR1 SGHRS and CDR2 YFSETQ. The CDR3 region is CASSMKTANYEQYF. CDR3 DNA sequence: TGCGCCAGCAGCATGAAGACAGCAAACTACGAGCAGTACTTC.

In the case of this clonotype: A read error is possible here, since a much larger clone lies one base away. The chain uses TRBV12-3 or TRBV12-4 and TRBJ1-6; 11 nucleotides match TRBD1. The CDR3 runs 16 residues. In nucleotides, the CDR3 is TGTGCCTGCAGCGGGACAGGGGGTTTCTATAATTCACCCCTCCACTTT. It codes for CACSGTGGFYNSPLHF.

There are many counts of this clonotype. The chain couples TRBV11-2 to TRBJ1-3; no reliable D call. V was cut by 5 bases and J by 0 bases, with 11 bases left in between. The CDR3 contains 15 residues. CDR1 is SGHAT, CDR2 FQNNGV, per germline. The CDR3 region is CASSPGRSSGNTIYF. The CDR3 bases are TGTGCCAGCAGCCCCGGACGGAGCTCTGGAAACACCATATATTTT.

The chain links TRBV12-3 or TRBV12-4 to TRBJ1-1; weak D call: TRBD1 (5 bases). The CDR3 extends over 14 amino acids. V was trimmed by 3 bases and J by 3 bases, leaving 11 bases between them. The CDR3: CASSFSLGDTEAFF. DNA for the CDR3: TGTGCCAGCAGTTTCTCTTTGGGGGACACTGAAGCTTTCTTT.

By sample share, this clonotype is large. V and J are TRBV20-1 and TRBJ2-1, with D tentatively TRBD1 or TRBD2 (5 bases each). The germline V gene encodes CDR1 DFQATT and CDR2 SNEGSKA (reference sequence). Trimming removed 6 bases at V and 4 bases at J, with 13 bases between. This CDR3 is 13 amino acids long. The DNA for the CDR3 is TGCAGTGCCGGGGACGGACCTTACAATGAGCAGTTCTTC. This translates into CSAGDGPYNEQFF.

The chain uses TRBV7-9 and TRBJ2-1, with 14 bases matching TRBD2. The V and J ends lost 10 bases and 10 bases, in that order; junction bases with no gene match: 9. The germline V gene has CDR1 SEHNR and CDR2 FQNEAQ (reference sequence). The CDR3 has 14 amino acids. This CDR3 is CAIIGGLAGAEQFF. The CDR3 region has the DNA TGTGCCATCATAGGGGGACTAGCGGGAGCCGAGCAGTTCTTC.

This clonotype is labeled large (0.1 to 1%). V gene TRBV18 combines with J gene TRBJ2-1; D uncertain. Trimming removed 1 base from V and 8 bases from J, with 9 bases in between. The germline V gene encodes CDR1 KGHSH and CDR2 LQKENI. This CDR3 region has 13 residues. The CDR3 nucleotides are TGTGCCAGCTCACCACGAATCGGCGATGAGCAGTTCTTC. It encodes CASSPRIGDEQFF.

This clonotype showed up many times. The genes are TRBV7-2 and TRBJ1-5; TRBD1 is a possible D gene (6 bases). The CDR3 length is 15 residues. The ends were cut back, 4 bases at V and 2 bases at J, with 12 bases in the middle. CDR1 and CDR2 (germline): SGHTA, FQGNSA. CDR3 nucleotide sequence: TGTGCCAGCAGCTCCAGACAGGTGGGCAATCAGCCCCAGCATTTT. Its protein is CASSSRQVGNQPQHF.

Concerning this clonotype itself: A read error may produce the germline difference seen at one junction end. This chain joins TRBV24-1 and TRBJ1-5, with no clear D. The CDR3 totals 12 residues. CDR1 and CDR2 (germline): KGHDR, SFDVKD. The CDR3 DNA reads as TGTGCCACCAGTGACCAAGAACAGCCCGAGCATTTT. It yields the protein CATSDQEQPEHF.

The V and J genes are TRBV2 and TRBJ1-2; the D gene is possibly TRBD1 (5 bases). The length of the CDR3 is 17 residues. V shed 2 bases and J shed 3 bases, with 19 bases lying between them. Germline V gene data show CDR1 as SNHLY and CDR2 as FYNNEI. CDR3 protein: CASSETAYRGRHYGYTF. DNA for the CDR3: TGTGCCAGCAGTGAAACAGCGTATAGGGGCCGCCACTATGGCTACACCTTC.

Many counts were recorded for this clonotype. The rearrangement joins TRBV20-1 to TRBJ1-1, with D perhaps matching TRBD1 (5 bases). This CDR3 region has 13 residues. Germline V gene lookup returns CDR1 DFQATT and CDR2 SNEGSKA (reference sequence). Trimming stripped 6 bases from V and 2 bases from J, with 13 bases between. In DNA, the CDR3 is TGCAGTGCACAACCGGGGGGTAACACTGAAGCTTTCTTT. Its translation is CSAQPGGNTEAFF.

This clonotype showed up just a few times. This chain uses TRBV9 with TRBJ2-5; no firm D call. The CDR3 contains 14 residues. Germline V gene sequence: CDR1 SGDLS, CDR2 YYNGEE. The V end was cut by 0 bases, the J end by 2 bases, with 8 bases between. The CDR3 DNA follows: TGTGCCAGCAGCGTAGGTCAAACTCAAGAGACCCAGTACTTC. It encodes CASSVGQTQETQYF. Filled out from reference TRBV9 and TRBJ2-5, the complete variable domain reads DSGVTQTPKHLITATGQRVTLRCSPRSGDLSVYWYQQSLDQGLQFLIQYYNGEERAKGNILERFSAQQFPDLHSELNLSSLELGDSALYFCASSVGQTQETQYFGPGTRLLVL.